This T cell receptor beta chain was identified in a study of OX40 agonist ivuxolimab in advanced cancers. On the study more broadly: Every patient in dose escalation had hepatocellular carcinoma, melanoma, renal cell or head and neck cancer.

The length of the CDR3 is 16 residues. Looked up from germline, CDR1 is SGHNT and CDR2 is YYREEE (reference sequence). The V gene end was trimmed by 0 bases and the J gene end by 6 bases; junction bases not matched to a gene: 7. This table comes from immunoSEQ multiplex PCR, and its TCRdb copy is limited to in-frame clones, with some not included. The data show tens of thousands of clones, with 85% to 90% seen just once and approximately 1.8% held by the top ten. General observations from the study: At 0.1 to 3.0 mg/kg and by week 6, clonal expansion occurred in CD4+ and CD8+ blood T cells. Normalized T-cell clonal expansion was also low in some nonresponders.

Regarding this clone: The antigen remains unidentified.

Sequences were derived from CD4+ or CD8+ T cells sorted from blood, sampled in a trial of the OX40 agonist ivuxolimab. The chain uses TRBV5-4 and TRBJ2-7; 12 bases agree with TRBD2. This TCR was recovered from an adult with an advanced solid tumor such as melanoma, head and neck, liver or kidney cancer. CDR3 protein: CASSLGSSGGAFEQYF. CDR3 DNA sequence: TGTGCCAGCAGCTTGGGCTCTAGCGGGGGGGCCTTCGAGCAGTACTTC.